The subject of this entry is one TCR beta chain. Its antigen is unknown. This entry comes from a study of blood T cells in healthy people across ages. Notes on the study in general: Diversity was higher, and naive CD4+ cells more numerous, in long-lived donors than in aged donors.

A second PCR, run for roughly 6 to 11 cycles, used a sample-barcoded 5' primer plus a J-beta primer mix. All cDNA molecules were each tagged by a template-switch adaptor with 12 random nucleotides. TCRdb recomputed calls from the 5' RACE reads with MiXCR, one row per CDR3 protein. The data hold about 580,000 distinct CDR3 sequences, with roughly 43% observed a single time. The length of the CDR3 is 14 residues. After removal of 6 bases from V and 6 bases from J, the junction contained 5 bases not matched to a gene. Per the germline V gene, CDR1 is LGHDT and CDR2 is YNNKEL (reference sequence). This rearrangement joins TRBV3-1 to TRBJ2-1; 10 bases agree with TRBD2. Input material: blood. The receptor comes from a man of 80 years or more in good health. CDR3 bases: TGTGCCAGCAGAAAAGCGGGAGGGCCCAATGAGCAGTTCTTC. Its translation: CASRKAGGPNEQFF.